What follows are 20 T cell receptor beta chains derived from one specimen sequenced in a study of blood T cell repertoires in COVID-19. This table comes from immunoSEQ multiplex PCR, and its TCRdb copy is limited to in-frame clones, with some not included. The data hold roughly 21,000 clones, with 75% to 90% observed a single time. Sequenced sample: peripheral blood. The receptors derive from a human donor with acute or convalescent COVID-19. The donor label of this sample is uncertain.

This chain's CDR3 is CASSWAGSGNTIYF. CDR3 DNA sequence: TGTGCCAGCAGTTGGGCGGGCTCTGGAAACACCATATATTTT. The chain uses TRBV6-8 and TRBJ1-3; D unresolved. The length of the CDR3 is 14 residues. Germline CDR1 MNHGY, CDR2 SAAAGT. Between the trimmed V and J ends, which lost 4 bases and 0 bases, there was a span of 7 bases.

The chain recombines TRBV7-8 with TRBJ1-1, with D perhaps matching TRBD1 (6 bases). The germline V and J ends were trimmed by 4 bases and 4 bases, with 10 bases remaining between them. Germline values: CDR1 SGHVS, CDR2 FQNEAQ. The CDR3 runs to 13 residues. The CDR3 DNA follows: TGTGCCAGCAGCTCCAGGACAGCCACTGAAGCTTTCTTT. Residues: CASSSRTATEAFF.

The V call is TRBV12-3 or TRBV12-4, the J call TRBJ2-2, with 7 bases that match TRBD1. The CDR3 runs 13 residues. Losses at the gene ends were 6 bases for V and 3 bases for J; bases not matched to a gene: 1. The CDR3 nucleotides are TGTGCCAGCAGCAGGGGGTACACCGGGGAGCTGTTTTTT. This gives the protein CASSRGYTGELFF.

The CDR3 nucleotides are TGTGCCAGCAGTTGGACTGAGGACACTGAAGCTTTCTTT. Amino acids: CASSWTEDTEAFF. This chain uses TRBV12-3 or TRBV12-4 with TRBJ1-1; D is undetermined. The CDR3 length is 13 residues. V lost 4 bases to trimming and J lost 3 bases, with 9 bases between them.

The DNA for the CDR3 is TGTGCCAGCAGCTTGCGGGGCAGGGGGGCGGACATTCAGTACTTC. Amino acid sequence: CASSLRGRGADIQYF. The chain recombines TRBV5-4 with TRBJ2-4; D is possibly TRBD1 (7 bases). Trimming left V 1 base short and J 8 bases short, with 16 bases between. This CDR3 has 15 residues. CDR1 and CDR2 from the germline V gene are SGHNT and YYREEE (reference sequence).

The chain combines TRBV19 with TRBJ1-5; no clear D gene. Germline V gene data show CDR1 as LNHDA and CDR2 as SQIVND (reference sequence). The CDR3 length is 16 residues. Trimming pared 4 bases from V and 6 bases from J, leaving 19 bases between. The CDR3 here is CASSSPVAGKGQPQHF. CDR3 nucleotides: TGTGCCAGTAGTAGCCCAGTGGCGGGTAAGGGTCAGCCCCAGCATTTT.

This rearrangement joins TRBV11-2 to TRBJ2-5; no definite D call. CDR1 is SGHAT and CDR2 is FQNNGV in the germline V gene. V lost 2 bases and J 0 bases, leaving 7 bases between the germline ends. This CDR3 contains 14 residues. Written as DNA, the CDR3 is TGTGCCAGCAGCTTAACGCCTAACCAAGAGACCCAGTACTTC. It codes for CASSLTPNQETQYF.

This rearrangement joins TRBV14 to TRBJ1-1; the match to TRBD1 covers 7 bases. Germline V gives CDR1 SGHDN, CDR2 FVKESK. The CDR3 totals 13 residues. V lost 3 bases, J lost 8 bases, and 6 bases stayed unmatched. The CDR3 DNA is TGTGCCAGCAGCCATGCAACAGGGGAGGAAGCTTTCTTT. Translated: CASSHATGEEAFF.

The rearrangement joins TRBV2 to TRBJ1-2; D is undetermined. The V end was cut by 8 bases, the J end by 4 bases, with 17 bases between. The CDR3 runs to 14 residues. Germline V gene data show CDR1 as SNHLY and CDR2 as FYNNEI. CDR3 in DNA: TGTGCCAGCTTAATAGAGCCTAGAGGCTATGGCTACACCTTC. Translation: CASLIEPRGYGYTF.

The chain uses TRBV3-1 (or the pseudogene TRBV3-2) and TRBJ2-1, with 8 nucleotides matching TRBD1. The CDR3 loop spans 15 amino acids. Trimming took 1 base from V and 9 from J; bases not matched to a gene: 8. Germline values: CDR1 LGHDT, CDR2 YNNKEL (reference sequence). CDR3 DNA: TGTGCCAGCAGCCAAGGGCGGACAGGGTTTGGTGAGCAGTTCTTC. Its protein is CASSQGRTGFGEQFF.

CDR3 sequence reads: CASSASGGKQETQYF. The CDR3 DNA follows: TGTGCCAGCAGCGCCAGCGGGGGCAAGCAAGAGACCCAGTACTTC. J is TRBJ2-5 and V is TRBV9; 8 bases are shared with TRBD2. CDR3 length equals 15 residues. Germline V gives CDR1 SGDLS, CDR2 YYNGEE. Losses at the gene ends were 3 bases for V and 2 bases for J; bases not matched to a gene: 6.

The chain recombines TRBV7-8 with TRBJ1-1; D ambiguous. This CDR3 comprises 13 residues. The V end lost 5 bases, the J end lost 7 bases, and 14 bases lay between the germline ends. Per the germline V gene, CDR1 is SGHVS and CDR2 is FQNEAQ. CDR3: CASSPGSKNEAFF. CDR3 DNA: TGTGCCAGCAGCCCGGGGAGTAAGAATGAAGCTTTCTTT.

The rearrangement uses TRBV5-5 and TRBJ1-4; D possibly corresponds to TRBD1 (6 bases). Trimming took off 1 base at V and 8 bases at J, with 12 bases between the two ends. CDR1 and CDR2 (germline): SGHKS, YYEKEE (reference sequence). This CDR3 region has 14 residues. The CDR3 sequence is CASSLTGFNEKLFF. The CDR3 region has the DNA TGTGCCAGCAGCTTGACAGGGTTCAACGAAAAACTGTTTTTT.

This clone was seen a few times. The J gene is TRBJ2-5, the V gene TRBV20-1; D not resolved. Germline assignment: CDR1 DFQATT and CDR2 SNEGSKA (reference sequence). The V end was cut by 3 bases, the J end by 2 bases, with 7 bases between. The CDR3 spans 12 residues. Written as DNA, the CDR3 is TGCAGTGCTAGTGGGCAGCAAGAGACCCAGTACTTC. Its protein is CSASGQQETQYF.

This clone was observed once. This sequence joins TRBV27 and TRBJ2-5; TRBD1 aligns across 9 bases. The trim removed 6 bases at V and 1 base at J, leaving 3 bases unmatched. The CDR3 is 14 residues long. Germline CDR1 reads MNHEY; CDR2 reads SMNVEV (reference sequence). This CDR3 reads CASRKQGAQETQYF. DNA for the CDR3: TGTGCCAGCAGGAAACAGGGGGCCCAAGAGACCCAGTACTTC.

This clone was recorded only once. This chain uses TRBV24-1 with TRBJ2-3; tentatively, D is TRBD1 (6 bases). V was shortened by 4 bases and J by 0 bases, with 10 bases between the two germline ends. The CDR3 has 15 amino acids. Germline V gene lookup returns CDR1 KGHDR and CDR2 SFDVKD. The CDR3 DNA is TGTGCCACCAGTGACCGTAGGGGGAGCACAGATACGCAGTATTTT. Translation: CATSDRRGSTDTQYF.

The CDR3 DNA follows: TGTGCCATCAGTGGGGGGACAGGGGCGCAAGAGCAGTACTTC. Translated: CAISGGTGAQEQYF. The V call is TRBV10-3, the J call TRBJ2-7; 10 bases match TRBD1. The length of the CDR3 is 14 residues. V shed 4 bases and J 7 bases; nucleotides not matched to a gene: 7. The germline gives CDR1 ENHRY, CDR2 SYGVKD.

The V and J genes are TRBV5-1 and TRBJ2-7, with 7 bases identical to TRBD2. This CDR3 has 14 residues. J gave up 3 bases and V 4 bases, and 7 bases lay outside the gene matches. Germline loops: CDR1 SGHRS, CDR2 YFSETQ. The CDR3 loop reads CASSRSTSSYEQYF. In DNA form, the CDR3 reads TGCGCCAGCAGCCGATCGACTAGCAGCTACGAGCAGTACTTC.

The V call is TRBV18, the J call TRBJ2-6, with D perhaps matching TRBD1 (5 bases). V gave up 3 bases and J gave up 1 base, with 16 bases separating them. The CDR3 sequence is 18 residues long. Germline V gene data show CDR1 as KGHSH and CDR2 as LQKENI. The CDR3 loop is CASSPGQGFMSGANVLTF. The CDR3 coding sequence is TGTGCCAGCTCACCTGGGCAGGGATTCATGTCTGGGGCCAACGTCCTGACTTTC.

V and J are TRBV5-4 and TRBJ2-3; D gene unclear. The ends were cut back, 0 bases at V and 2 bases at J, with 7 bases in the middle. This CDR3 contains 14 residues. CDR1 SGHNT and CDR2 YYREEE come from the germline V gene (reference sequence). The CDR3 sequence is CASSLDDTTDTQYF. DNA for the CDR3: TGTGCCAGCAGCTTGGACGACACCACAGATACGCAGTATTTT.